The clone carrying this TCR beta chain came up a few times. These data are taken from a study of OX40 agonist ivuxolimab in advanced cancers. Background on the study: Each patient was given ivuxolimab into a vein every 2 weeks, at 0.01 to 10 mg/kg. The study enrolled dose-escalation patients with hepatocellular carcinoma, melanoma, renal cell or head and neck cancer.

The CDR3 loop spans 15 amino acids. The V segment lost 0 bases and the J segment 5 bases; nucleotides outside the gene matches: 5. Per the germline V gene, CDR1 is LNHNV and CDR2 is YYDKDF (reference sequence). The assay was immunoSEQ multiplex PCR, and TCRdb's table has in-frame clones only and misses some. The profile shows about 54,000 clones, 84% of them singletons. V gene TRBV15 combines with J gene TRBJ1-1, with 8 nucleotides matching TRBD1. The sequence was obtained from an adult with an advanced solid tumor such as melanoma, head and neck, liver or kidney cancer. The input for sequencing was CD4+ or CD8+ T cells sorted from blood, taken in a trial of the OX40 agonist ivuxolimab. CDR3 nucleotide sequence: TGTGCCACCAGCAGAGATGGCACAGGGGGGACTGAAGCTTTCTTT. Translation gives CATSRDGTGGTEAFF.